A single sample is the source of the 9 T cell receptor beta chains below, sequenced in a study of CD8+CD57+ T cells in acquired aplastic anemia. Genomic DNA provided the template from which TCR beta VDJ and CDR3 profiles were obtained. TCRdb re-derived calls from the reads in MiXCR, one entry per CDR3 protein. The sample gives tens of thousands of distinct CDR3 sequences, 76% of which show up once; roughly 23% is in the top ten. Sequencing used sorted CD4+, CD8+, or CD8+CD57+ T cells (not recorded which) from PBMCs. These receptors came from a human donor in good health, serving as a control.

The chain links TRBV19 to TRBJ1-5, with no clear D. Germline V gives CDR1 LNHDA, CDR2 SQIVND (reference sequence). V lost 1 base and J lost 1, with 17 bases in between. The CDR3 extends over 18 amino acids. The CDR3 sequence: CASSIGPPREPSNQPQHF. The CDR3 coding sequence is TGTGCCAGTAGTATAGGTCCCCCCCGGGAGCCGAGCAATCAGCCCCAGCATTTT.

The chain recombines TRBV29-1 with TRBJ2-7; possible D gene TRBD2, 5 bases. Trimming shortened V by 4 bases and J by 2 bases, and 6 bases separated the two germline ends. The CDR3 is made up of 11 amino acids. Germline V CDR1 and CDR2: SQVTM, ANQGSEA. The CDR3 sequence is CSVAGTYEQYF. The DNA for the CDR3 is TGCAGCGTTGCCGGGACCTACGAGCAGTACTTC.

V and J are TRBV2 and TRBJ1-2; perhaps TRBD1 as D (5 bases). The CDR3 extends over 14 amino acids. V shed 10 bases and J shed 3 bases, with 18 bases lying between them. The germline V gene has CDR1 SNHLY and CDR2 FYNNEI. The DNA of the CDR3 is TGTGCCACCAACCAGGGACGGGGGGACTATGGCTACACCTTC. Its translation: CATNQGRGDYGYTF.

This clonotype was counted a single time. The chain recombines TRBV20-1 with TRBJ2-7; TRBD2 matches 11 bases. This CDR3 has 15 amino acids. The ends lost 3 bases at V and 3 bases at J; junction bases unmatched: 7. Germline CDR1 reads DFQATT; CDR2 reads SNEGSKA (reference sequence). The CDR3 nucleotides are TGCAGTGCTAGGGACCTAGCGGGAGGCATCTACGAGCAGTACTTC. Translated: CSARDLAGGIYEQYF.

The V and J genes are TRBV25-1 and TRBJ1-4, with 7 bases matching TRBD1. Germline V CDR1 and CDR2: MGHDK, SYGVNS. J was trimmed by 7 bases and V by 2 bases; bases with no gene match: 7. This CDR3 spans 15 amino acids. The CDR3 DNA reads as TGTGCCAGCAGTGAAGGGAACAGGGGCTCTGAAAAACTGTTTTTT. It specifies CASSEGNRGSEKLFF.

The chain has TRBV2 and TRBJ1-5, with D maybe TRBD1 (5 bases). This CDR3 has 15 residues. V was clipped by 6 bases and J by 0 bases, with 12 bases between them. Germline CDR1 SNHLY, CDR2 FYNNEI. DNA for the CDR3: TGTGCCAGCAGCGGGGGTAGTAATAGCAATCAGCCCCAGCATTTT. Translated: CASSGGSNSNQPQHF.

This clonotype was seen more than once but under ten times. The chain uses TRBV20-1 and TRBJ2-7; D might be TRBD1 (5 bases). V was clipped by 1 base and J by 3 bases, with 16 bases between them. Per the germline V gene, CDR1 is DFQATT and CDR2 is SNEGSKA (reference sequence). The CDR3 is 15 residues long. CDR3: CSARALQALGYEQYF. The CDR3 DNA sequence: TGCAGTGCTAGAGCATTACAGGCTCTCGGCTACGAGCAGTACTTC.

V is TRBV7-9 and J is TRBJ2-7; the D is unclear. V was shortened by 1 base and J by 6 bases, with 7 bases between the two germline ends. Germline V gives CDR1 SEHNR, CDR2 FQNEAQ (reference sequence). The CDR3 covers 12 residues. DNA for the CDR3: TGTGCCAGCAGCTTAGGCCTAGGCGAGCAGTACTTC. Its translation is CASSLGLGEQYF.

V is TRBV2 and J is TRBJ1-2; D may be TRBD1 (5 bases). This CDR3 contains 13 residues. Germline loops: CDR1 SNHLY, CDR2 FYNNEI. Trimming pared 8 bases from V and 6 bases from J, leaving 16 bases between. The CDR3 DNA sequence: TGTGCCAGCCGCCCCGGGGCCTGGCATGGCTACACCTTC. Translating it yields CASRPGAWHGYTF.